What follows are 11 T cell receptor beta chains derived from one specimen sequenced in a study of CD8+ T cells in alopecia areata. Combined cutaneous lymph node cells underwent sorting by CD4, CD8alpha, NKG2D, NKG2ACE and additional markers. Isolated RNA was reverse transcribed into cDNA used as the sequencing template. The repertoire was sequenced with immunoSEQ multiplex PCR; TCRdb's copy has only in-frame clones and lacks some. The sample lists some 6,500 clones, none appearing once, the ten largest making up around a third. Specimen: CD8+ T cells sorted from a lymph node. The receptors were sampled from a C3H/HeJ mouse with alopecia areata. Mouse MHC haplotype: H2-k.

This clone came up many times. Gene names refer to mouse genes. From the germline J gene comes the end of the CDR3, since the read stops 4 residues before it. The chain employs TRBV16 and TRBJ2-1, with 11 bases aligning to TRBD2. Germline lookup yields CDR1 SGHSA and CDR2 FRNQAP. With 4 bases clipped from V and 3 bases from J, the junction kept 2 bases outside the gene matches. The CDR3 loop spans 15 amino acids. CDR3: CASSSTGGGYAEQFF. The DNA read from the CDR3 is TGTGCAAGCAGCTCGACTGGGGGGGGCTATGCT.

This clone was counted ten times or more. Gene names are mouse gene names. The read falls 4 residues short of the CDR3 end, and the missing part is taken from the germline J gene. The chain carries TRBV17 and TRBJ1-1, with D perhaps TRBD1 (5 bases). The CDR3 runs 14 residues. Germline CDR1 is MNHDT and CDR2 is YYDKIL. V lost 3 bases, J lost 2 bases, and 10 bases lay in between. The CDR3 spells CASSSGRANTEVFF. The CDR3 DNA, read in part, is TGTGCTAGCAGTAGCGGCAGGGCTAACACA.

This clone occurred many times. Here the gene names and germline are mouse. The CDR3 here is CASSLGQGQDTQYF. CDR3 DNA (partial): TGTGCAAGCAGCCTTGGACAGGGCCAAGAC. The chain combines TRBV16 with TRBJ2-5; 8 bases are a match to TRBD1. The read gets to within 4 residues of the CDR3 end, and the germline J gene fills in the rest. The CDR3 covers 14 residues. With V trimmed by 5 bases and J by 2 bases, 3 bases remained unmatched. Germline CDR1 reads SGHSA; CDR2 reads FRNQAP. Complete variable domain (other parts from reference TRBV16 and TRBJ2-5): NAGVIQTPRHKVTGKGQEATLWCEPISGHSAVFWYRQTIVQGLEFLTYFRNQAPIDDSGMPKERFSAQMPNQSHSTLKIQSTQPQDSAVYLCASSLGQGQDTQYFGPGTRLLVL.

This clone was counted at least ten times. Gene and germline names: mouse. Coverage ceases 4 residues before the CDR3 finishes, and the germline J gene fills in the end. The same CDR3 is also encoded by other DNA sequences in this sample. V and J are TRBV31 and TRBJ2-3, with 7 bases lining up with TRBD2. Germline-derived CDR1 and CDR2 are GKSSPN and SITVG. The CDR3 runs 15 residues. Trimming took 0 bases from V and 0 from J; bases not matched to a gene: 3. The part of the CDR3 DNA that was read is TGTGCCTGGAGTCTACTGGGGCCTAGTGCAGAA. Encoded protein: CAWSLLGPSAE. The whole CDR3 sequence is CAWSLLGPSAETLYF.

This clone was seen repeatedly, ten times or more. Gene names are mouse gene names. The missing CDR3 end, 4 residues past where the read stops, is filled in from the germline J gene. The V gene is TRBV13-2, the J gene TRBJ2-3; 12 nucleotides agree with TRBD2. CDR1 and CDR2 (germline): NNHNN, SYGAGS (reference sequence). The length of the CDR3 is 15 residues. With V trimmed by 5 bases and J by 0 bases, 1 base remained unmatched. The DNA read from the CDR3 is TGTGCCAGCGGGGGGACTGGGGGGAGTGCAGAA. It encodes CASGGTGGSAE. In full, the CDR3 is CASGGTGGSAETLYF.

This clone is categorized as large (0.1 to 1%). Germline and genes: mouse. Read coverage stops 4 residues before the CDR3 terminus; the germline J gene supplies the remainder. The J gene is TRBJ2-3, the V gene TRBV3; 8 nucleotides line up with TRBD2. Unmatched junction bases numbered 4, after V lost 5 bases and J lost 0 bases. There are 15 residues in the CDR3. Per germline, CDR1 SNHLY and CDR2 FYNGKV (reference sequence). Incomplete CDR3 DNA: TGTGCCAGCAGCCCGGACTGGGCTAGTGCAGAA. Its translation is CASSPDWASAE. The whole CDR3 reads CASSPDWASAETLYF.

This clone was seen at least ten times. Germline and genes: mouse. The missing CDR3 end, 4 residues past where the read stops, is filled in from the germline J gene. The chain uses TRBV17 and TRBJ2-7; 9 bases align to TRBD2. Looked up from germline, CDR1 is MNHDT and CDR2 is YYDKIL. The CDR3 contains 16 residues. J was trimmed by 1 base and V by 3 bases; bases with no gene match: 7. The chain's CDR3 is CASSRVLGGASYEQYF. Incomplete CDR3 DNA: TGTGCTAGCAGTAGGGTACTGGGGGGCGCTTCCTAT.

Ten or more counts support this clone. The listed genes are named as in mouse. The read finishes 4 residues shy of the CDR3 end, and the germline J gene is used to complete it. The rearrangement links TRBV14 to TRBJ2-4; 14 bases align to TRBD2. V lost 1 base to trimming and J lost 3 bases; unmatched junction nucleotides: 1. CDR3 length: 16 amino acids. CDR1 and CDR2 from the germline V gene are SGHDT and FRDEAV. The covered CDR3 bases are TGTGCCAGCAGTTTCGGGACTGGGGGGGCGCAAAAC. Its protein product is CASSFGTGGAQN. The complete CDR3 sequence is CASSFGTGGAQNTLYF. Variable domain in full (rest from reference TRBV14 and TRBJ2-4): EAGVTQSPRYAVLQEGQAVSFWCDPISGHDTLYWYQQPRDQGPQLLVYFRDEAVIDNSQLPSDRFSAVRPKGTNSTLKIQSAKQGDTATYLCASSFGTGGAQNTLYFGAGTRLSVL.

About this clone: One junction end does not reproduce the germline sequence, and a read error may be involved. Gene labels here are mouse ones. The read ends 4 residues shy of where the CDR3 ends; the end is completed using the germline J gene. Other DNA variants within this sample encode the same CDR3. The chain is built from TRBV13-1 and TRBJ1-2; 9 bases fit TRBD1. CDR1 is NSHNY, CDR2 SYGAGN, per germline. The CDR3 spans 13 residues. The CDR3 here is CASRDRENSDYTF. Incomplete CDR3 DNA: TGCGCCAGCAGGGACAGGGAGAACTCC.

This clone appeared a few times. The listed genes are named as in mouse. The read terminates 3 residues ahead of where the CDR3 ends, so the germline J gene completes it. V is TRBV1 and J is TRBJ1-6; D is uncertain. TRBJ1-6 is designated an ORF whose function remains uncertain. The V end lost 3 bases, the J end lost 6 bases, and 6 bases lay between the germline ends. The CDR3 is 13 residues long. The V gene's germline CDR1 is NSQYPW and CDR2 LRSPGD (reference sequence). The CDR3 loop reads CTCSAKGNSPLYF. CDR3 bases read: TGCACCTGCAGTGCGAAGGGTAATTCGCCC.

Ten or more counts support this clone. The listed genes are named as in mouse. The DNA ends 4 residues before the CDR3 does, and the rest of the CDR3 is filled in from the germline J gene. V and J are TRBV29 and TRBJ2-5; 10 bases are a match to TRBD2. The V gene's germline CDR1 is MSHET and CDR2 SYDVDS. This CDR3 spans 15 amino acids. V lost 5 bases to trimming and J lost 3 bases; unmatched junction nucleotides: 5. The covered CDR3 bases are TGTGCTAGCAGTCCTACTGGGGGGGAACAAGAC. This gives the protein CASSPTGGEQD. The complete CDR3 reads CASSPTGGEQDTQYF.